The 15 T cell receptor beta chains reported below all come from one sample, sequenced in a study of blood T cell repertoires in COVID-19. The method was immunoSEQ multiplex PCR; TCRdb's version includes in-frame clones alone and lacks a portion of them. The sample records fewer than 200,000 clones, roughly 91% being singletons. The source material was peripheral blood. These receptors originate from a woman between 50 and 59 years old with acute or convalescent COVID-19.

The rearrangement uses TRBV20-1 and TRBJ2-7; 11 bases line up with TRBD1. This CDR3 spans 18 amino acids. Germline CDR1 reads DFQATT; CDR2 reads SNEGSKA (reference sequence). V lost 3 bases and J lost 5; bases outside the gene matches: 18. This chain's CDR3 is CSASPHVPPGTGGNEQYF. The CDR3 DNA sequence: TGCAGTGCTAGTCCCCATGTGCCCCCCGGGACAGGGGGGAACGAGCAGTACTTC.

The chain combines TRBV30 with TRBJ2-7; 7 bases agree with TRBD1. CDR1 GTSNPN and CDR2 SVGIG come from the germline V gene (reference sequence). The CDR3 sequence is 14 residues long. Trimming took 0 bases from V and 2 from J; bases not matched to a gene: 4. In DNA form, the CDR3 reads TGTGCCTGGAGTGTAGGGGACAGTGCCTACGAGCAGTACTTC. This codes for CAWSVGDSAYEQYF.

V usage is TRBV19 and J usage is TRBJ1-1, with 8 bases matching TRBD1. Germline V gene sequence: CDR1 LNHDA, CDR2 SQIVND (reference sequence). Trimming took 5 bases from V and 1 from J; bases not matched to a gene: 6. The CDR3 contains 15 residues. CDR3 nucleotide sequence: TGTGCCAGTAGTTATAGACAGGGGAGGAACACTGAAGCTTTCTTT. Translating it yields CASSYRQGRNTEAFF.

The V and J genes are TRBV6-1 and TRBJ2-1; 8 nucleotides match TRBD1. The CDR3 length is 15 residues. V was pared by 1 base and J by 12 bases, with 11 bases of the junction left unmatched. CDR1 and CDR2 from the germline V gene are MNHNS and SASEGT. The CDR3 DNA reads TGTGCCAGCAGTGAAGAGGGGACAGGTTCATATGGGCAGTTCTTC. Translated: CASSEEGTGSYGQFF.

V usage is TRBV3-1 (or the pseudogene TRBV3-2) and J usage is TRBJ2-2; 7 nucleotides match TRBD1. Germline loops: CDR1 LGHDT, CDR2 YNNKEL (reference sequence). There are 14 residues in the CDR3. The V gene end was trimmed by 4 bases and the J gene end by 5 bases; junction bases not matched to a gene: 4. CDR3 in DNA: TGTGCCAGCAGCCGGGGACAGTCAACCGGGGAGCTGTTTTTT. It codes for CASSRGQSTGELFF.

The chain links TRBV3-1 (or the pseudogene TRBV3-2) to TRBJ2-1; D may be TRBD1 (6 bases). Germline assignment: CDR1 LGHDT and CDR2 YNNKEL (reference sequence). The CDR3 runs 15 residues. The V gene lost 1 base and the J gene lost 6 bases, with 13 bases spanning the gap. The CDR3 protein is CASSQVSGVGNEQFF. The CDR3 nucleotides read TGTGCCAGCAGCCAAGTATCAGGGGTCGGCAATGAGCAGTTCTTC.

This clone came up once. This chain connects TRBV5-1 to TRBJ1-1; D is unclear. This CDR3 spans 14 amino acids. Germline V CDR1 and CDR2: SGHRS, YFSETQ. V was pared by 2 bases and J by 0 bases, with 8 bases between. CDR3 sequence (DNA): TGCGCCAGCAGCTTACCCGGTCTGAACACTGAAGCTTTCTTT. Translating gives CASSLPGLNTEAFF.

This chain uses TRBV29-1 with TRBJ2-1, with 9 bases that match TRBD2. The CDR3 runs to 15 residues. Germline CDR1 reads SQVTM; CDR2 reads ANQGSEA. Unmatched junction bases numbered 8, after V lost 1 base and J lost 7 bases. Written as DNA, the CDR3 is TGCAGCGTTGAAGCAGGCGGGAGGGCCGGAAATGAGCAGTTCTTC. Amino acid sequence: CSVEAGGRAGNEQFF.

The chain uses TRBV11-2 and TRBJ2-5, with D perhaps matching TRBD2 (5 bases). The length of the CDR3 is 14 residues. Germline values: CDR1 SGHAT, CDR2 FQNNGV. The germline V and J ends were trimmed by 5 bases and 2 bases, with 12 bases remaining between them. The DNA for the CDR3 is TGTGCCAGCAGCCAACCCGGGGAACAAGAGACCCAGTACTTC. Translated: CASSQPGEQETQYF.

The chain links TRBV14 to TRBJ2-7; possible D gene TRBD1, 5 bases. Trimming took 6 bases from V and 5 from J, leaving 20 bases between them. This CDR3 is 15 amino acids long. Per the germline V gene, CDR1 is SGHDN and CDR2 is FVKESK. Here the CDR3 DNA reads TGTGCCAGCAGTCCCGATAGCAGGGCGAGGAACGAGCAGTACTTC. Translation gives CASSPDSRARNEQYF.

The table lists this clone with a count of one. This sequence joins TRBV21-1 and TRBJ2-7; no DNA check was done on the table's D call, TRBD2. TRBV21-1 is termed a pseudogene. This CDR3 has 13 residues. CDR3 sequence reads: CASSKGGASEQYF. CDR3 nucleotide sequence: TGTGCCAGCAGCAAGGGGGGAGCAAGCGAGCAGTACTTC.

The gene calls are TRBV4-2 and TRBJ1-2, with D maybe TRBD1 (6 bases). Germline CDR1 LGHNA, CDR2 YNFKEQ. CDR3 size: 16 residues. V lost 0 bases to trimming and J lost 6 bases, with 17 bases between them. The chain's CDR3 is CASSQEEVREGDGYTF. DNA of the CDR3: TGTGCCAGCAGCCAAGAAGAGGTACGAGAGGGGGATGGCTACACCTTC.

The V gene is TRBV27, the J gene TRBJ1-5; 7 positions agree with TRBD1. The ends lost 4 bases at V and 0 bases at J; junction bases unmatched: 12. Germline V lookup: CDR1 MNHEY, CDR2 SMNVEV (reference sequence). The CDR3 contains 18 residues. DNA of the CDR3: TGTGCCAGCAGTTCCGGACAGGATAGGGGTTATAGCAATCAGCCCCAGCATTTT. Protein: CASSSGQDRGYSNQPQHF.

This clone was found a few times. A junction end diverges from the germline sequence, so it may reflect a read error. CDR3 DNA: TGCAGCGTTGAACGGGGAGACTTC. This translates into CSVERGDF. The chain joins TRBV29-1 to TRBJ2-5, with TRBD2 as a possible D gene (5 bases). Germline CDR1 and CDR2: SQVTM and ANQGSEA. The CDR3 is 8 amino acids.

The chain has TRBV10-3 and TRBJ2-7; D is unresolved. The V and J ends lost 0 bases and 5 bases respectively, with 5 bases between them. CDR1 is ENHRY, CDR2 SYGVKD, per germline. The CDR3 has 12 residues. CDR3 nucleotide sequence: TGTGCCATCAGTGAGTCTGTAGACGAGCAGTACTTC. This codes for CAISESVDEQYF.